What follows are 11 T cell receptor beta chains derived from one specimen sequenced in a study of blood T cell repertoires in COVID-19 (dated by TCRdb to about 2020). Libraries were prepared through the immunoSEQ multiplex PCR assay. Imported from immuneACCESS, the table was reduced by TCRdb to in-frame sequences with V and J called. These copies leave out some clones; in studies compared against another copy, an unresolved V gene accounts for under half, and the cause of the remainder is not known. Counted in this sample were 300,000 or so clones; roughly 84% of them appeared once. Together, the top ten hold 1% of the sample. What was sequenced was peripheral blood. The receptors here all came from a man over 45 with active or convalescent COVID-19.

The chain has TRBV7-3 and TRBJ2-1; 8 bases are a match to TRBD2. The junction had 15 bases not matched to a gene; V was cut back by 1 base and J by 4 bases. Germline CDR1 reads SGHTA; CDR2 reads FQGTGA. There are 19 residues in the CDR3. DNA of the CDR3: TGTGCCAGCAGCTTAAACCCAGGGAGGGGCGGGGGGCCTTACAATGAGCAGTTCTTC. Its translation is CASSLNPGRGGGPYNEQFF.

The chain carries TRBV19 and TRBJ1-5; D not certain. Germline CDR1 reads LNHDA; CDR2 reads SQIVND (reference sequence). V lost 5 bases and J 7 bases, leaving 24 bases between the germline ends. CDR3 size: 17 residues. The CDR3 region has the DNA TGTGCCAGTAGTTCCGAGAACGCATTCTTCTCGGGGCAGCCCCAGCATTTT. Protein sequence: CASSSENAFFSGQPQHF.

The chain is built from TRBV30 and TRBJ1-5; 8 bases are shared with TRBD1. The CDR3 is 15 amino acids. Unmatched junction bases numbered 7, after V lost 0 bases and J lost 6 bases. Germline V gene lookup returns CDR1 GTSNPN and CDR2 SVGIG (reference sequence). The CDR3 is CAWSVGQGASQPQHF. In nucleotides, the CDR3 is TGTGCCTGGAGTGTAGGGCAGGGGGCGTCTCAGCCCCAGCATTTT.

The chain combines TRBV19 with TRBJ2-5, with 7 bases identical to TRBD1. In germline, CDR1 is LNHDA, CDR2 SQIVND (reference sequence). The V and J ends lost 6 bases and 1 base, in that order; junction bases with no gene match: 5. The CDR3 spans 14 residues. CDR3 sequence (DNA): TGTGCCAGTAGACTCGACAGGGCCCAAGAGACCCAGTACTTC. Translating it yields CASRLDRAQETQYF.

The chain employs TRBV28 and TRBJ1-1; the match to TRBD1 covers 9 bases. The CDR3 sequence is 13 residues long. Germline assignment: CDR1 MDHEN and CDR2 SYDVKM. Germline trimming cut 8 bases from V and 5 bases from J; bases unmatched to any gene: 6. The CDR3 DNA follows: TGTGCCAGCGGCCAGACAGGGGGGACTGAAGCTTTCTTT. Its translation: CASGQTGGTEAFF. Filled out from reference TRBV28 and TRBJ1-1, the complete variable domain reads DVKVTQSSRYLVKRTGEKVFLECVQDMDHENMFWYRQDPGLGLRLIYFSYDVKMKEKGDIPEGYSVSREKKERFSLILESASTNQTSMYLCASGQTGGTEAFFGQGTRLTVV.

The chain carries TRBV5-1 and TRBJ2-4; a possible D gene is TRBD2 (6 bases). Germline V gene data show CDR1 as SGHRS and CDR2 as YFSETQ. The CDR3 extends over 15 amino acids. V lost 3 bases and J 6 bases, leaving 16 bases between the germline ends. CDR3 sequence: CASSSGTASLNIQYF. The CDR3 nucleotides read TGCGCCAGCAGCTCCGGGACTGCAAGTTTAAACATTCAGTACTTC. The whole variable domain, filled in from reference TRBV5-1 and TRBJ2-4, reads KAGVTQTPRYLIKTRGQQVTLSCSPISGHRSVSWYQQTPGQGLQFLFEYFSETQRNKGNFPGRFSGRQFSNSRSEMNVSTLELGDSALYLCASSSGTASLNIQYFGAGTRLSVL.

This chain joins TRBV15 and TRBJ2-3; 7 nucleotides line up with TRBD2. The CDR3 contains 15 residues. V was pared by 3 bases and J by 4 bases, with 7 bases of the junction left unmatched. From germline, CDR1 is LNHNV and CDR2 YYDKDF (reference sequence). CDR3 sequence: CATSRGGTSADTQYF. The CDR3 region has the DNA TGTGCCACCAGCAGGGGGGGGACCTCGGCAGATACGCAGTATTTT. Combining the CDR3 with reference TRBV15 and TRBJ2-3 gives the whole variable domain DAMVIQNPRYQVTQFGKPVTLSCSQTLNHNVMYWYQQKSSQAPKLLFHYYDKDFNNEADTPDNFQSRRPNTSFCFLDIRSPGLGDTAMYLCATSRGGTSADTQYFGPGTRLTVL.

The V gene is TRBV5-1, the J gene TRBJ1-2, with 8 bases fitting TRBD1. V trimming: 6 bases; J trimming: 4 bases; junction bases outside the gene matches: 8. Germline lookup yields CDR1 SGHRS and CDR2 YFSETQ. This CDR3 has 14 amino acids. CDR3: CASTVQGEGYGYTF. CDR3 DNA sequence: TGCGCCAGCACTGTACAGGGGGAGGGCTATGGCTACACCTTC.

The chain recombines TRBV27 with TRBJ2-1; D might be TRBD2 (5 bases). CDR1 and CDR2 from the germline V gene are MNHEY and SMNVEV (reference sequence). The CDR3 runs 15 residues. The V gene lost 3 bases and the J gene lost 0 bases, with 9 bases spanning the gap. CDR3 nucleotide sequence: TGTGCCAGCAGTTTCACTAGAAGCTCCTACAATGAGCAGTTCTTC. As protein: CASSFTRSSYNEQFF.

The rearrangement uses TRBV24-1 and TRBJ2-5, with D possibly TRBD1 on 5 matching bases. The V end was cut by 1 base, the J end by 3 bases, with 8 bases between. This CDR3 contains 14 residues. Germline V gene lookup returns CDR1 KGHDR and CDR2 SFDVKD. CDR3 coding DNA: TGTGCCACCAGTGATTTCCCGACAGAAGAGACCCAGTACTTC. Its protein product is CATSDFPTEETQYF.

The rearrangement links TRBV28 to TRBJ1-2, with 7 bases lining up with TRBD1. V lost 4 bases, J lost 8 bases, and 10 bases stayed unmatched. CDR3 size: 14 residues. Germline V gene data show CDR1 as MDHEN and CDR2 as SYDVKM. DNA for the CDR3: TGTGCCAGCAGTTATTGGGGTGGAGGGGGCGGCTACACCTTC. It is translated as CASSYWGGGGGYTF.